Listed here is a single TCR beta chain. Its cognate antigen is unknown. The data stem from a study of T cells in localized non-small cell lung cancer. Study-level results: Among the tissues sampled, uninvolved adjacent lung had the highest T cell clonality, above tumor. Blood T cell density predicted longer survival; adjacent-lung clonality, shorter. Heterogeneity cannot be ruled out, as sequencing used one tumor region only. Adjacent lung tissue had a median roughly 52 of the top 100 clones found in the tumor.

Libraries were prepared by immunoSEQ multiplex PCR; TCRdb keeps only in-frame clonotypes and omits some of them. The table includes 5,400 or so clones, about 85% detected once. Germline V gene sequence: CDR1 LNHNV, CDR2 YYDKDF (reference sequence). The CDR3 runs 17 residues. V lost 0 bases and J 0 bases, leaving 12 bases between the germline ends. This sequence joins TRBV15 and TRBJ2-1; possibly TRBD1 or TRBD2 for D (5 bases each). The input for sequencing was PBMCs, taken before any cancer treatment. The TCR sequence derives from a woman aged 35 to 69 with stage II lung adenocarcinoma. CDR3 amino acids: CATSRDYGASSYNEQFF. The CDR3 nucleotides are TGTGCCACCAGCAGAGATTACGGGGCAAGCTCCTACAATGAGCAGTTCTTC.